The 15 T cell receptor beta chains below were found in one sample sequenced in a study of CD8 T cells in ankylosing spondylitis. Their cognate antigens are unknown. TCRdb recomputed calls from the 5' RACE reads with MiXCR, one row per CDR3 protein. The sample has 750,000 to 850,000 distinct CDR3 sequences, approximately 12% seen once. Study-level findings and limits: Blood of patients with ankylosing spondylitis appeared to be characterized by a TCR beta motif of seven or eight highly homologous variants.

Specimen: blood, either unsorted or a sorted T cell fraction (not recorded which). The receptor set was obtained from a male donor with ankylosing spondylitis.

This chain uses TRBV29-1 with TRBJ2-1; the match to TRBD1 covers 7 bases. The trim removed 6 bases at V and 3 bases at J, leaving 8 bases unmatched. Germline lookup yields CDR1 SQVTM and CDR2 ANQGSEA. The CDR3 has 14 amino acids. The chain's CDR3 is CSVGDRARYNEQFF. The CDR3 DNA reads TGCAGCGTCGGTGACAGGGCGCGCTACAATGAGCAGTTCTTC.

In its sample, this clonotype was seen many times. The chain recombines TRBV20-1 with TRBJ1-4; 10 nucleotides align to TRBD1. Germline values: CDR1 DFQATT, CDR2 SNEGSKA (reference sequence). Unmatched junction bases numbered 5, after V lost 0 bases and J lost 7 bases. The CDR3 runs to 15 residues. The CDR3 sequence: CSARDFDRGPEKLFF. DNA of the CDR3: TGCAGTGCTAGAGATTTCGACAGGGGGCCTGAAAAACTGTTTTTT.

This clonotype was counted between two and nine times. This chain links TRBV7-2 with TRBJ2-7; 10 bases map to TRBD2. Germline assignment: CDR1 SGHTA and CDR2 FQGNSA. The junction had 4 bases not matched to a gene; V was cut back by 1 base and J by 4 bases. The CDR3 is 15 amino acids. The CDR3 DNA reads TGTGCCAGCAGCTTAGGTTCTAGCGGGGGATACGAGCAGTACTTC. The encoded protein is CASSLGSSGGYEQYF.

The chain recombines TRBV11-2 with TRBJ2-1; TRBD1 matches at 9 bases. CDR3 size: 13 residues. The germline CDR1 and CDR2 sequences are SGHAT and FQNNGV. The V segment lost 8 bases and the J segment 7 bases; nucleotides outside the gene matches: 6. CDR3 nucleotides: TGTGCCAGCGGCCGGGACAGGGCGAATGAGCAGTTCTTC. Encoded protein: CASGRDRANEQFF.

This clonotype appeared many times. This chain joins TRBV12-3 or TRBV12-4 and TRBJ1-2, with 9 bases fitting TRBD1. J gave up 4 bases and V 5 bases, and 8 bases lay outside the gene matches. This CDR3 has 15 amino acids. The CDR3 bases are TGTGCCAGCAGTATGACCGGGACAGGGCCCTATGGCTACACCTTC. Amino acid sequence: CASSMTGTGPYGYTF.

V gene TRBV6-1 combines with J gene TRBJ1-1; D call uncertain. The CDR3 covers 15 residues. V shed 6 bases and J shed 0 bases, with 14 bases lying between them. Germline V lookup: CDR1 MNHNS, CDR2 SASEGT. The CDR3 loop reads CASSPPGDMNTEAFF. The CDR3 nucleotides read TGTGCCAGCAGCCCCCCCGGGGATATGAACACTGAAGCTTTCTTT.

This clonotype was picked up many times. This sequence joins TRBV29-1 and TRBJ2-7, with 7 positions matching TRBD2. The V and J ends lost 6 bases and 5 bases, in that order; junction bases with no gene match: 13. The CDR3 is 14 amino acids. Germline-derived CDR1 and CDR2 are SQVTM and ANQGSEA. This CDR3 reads CSVSWGGSTDEQYF. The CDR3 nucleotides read TGCAGCGTCTCGTGGGGGGGTTCTACCGACGAGCAGTACTTC.

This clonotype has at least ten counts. CDR3 coding DNA: TGCAGTGCTAGAGATTCGGGAGGGAACACTGAAGCTTTCTTT. It specifies CSARDSGGNTEAFF. The chain uses TRBV20-1 and TRBJ1-1; unclear D gene. This CDR3 spans 14 amino acids. Between the trimmed V and J ends, which lost 0 bases and 1 base, there was a span of 9 bases. The germline V gene has CDR1 DFQATT and CDR2 SNEGSKA (reference sequence).

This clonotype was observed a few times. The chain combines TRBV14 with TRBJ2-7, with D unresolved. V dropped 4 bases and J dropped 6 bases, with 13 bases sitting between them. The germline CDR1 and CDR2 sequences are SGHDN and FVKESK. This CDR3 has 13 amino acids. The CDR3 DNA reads TGTGCCAGCAGCCCCAACTGGGCCTCCGAGCAGTACTTC. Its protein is CASSPNWASEQYF.

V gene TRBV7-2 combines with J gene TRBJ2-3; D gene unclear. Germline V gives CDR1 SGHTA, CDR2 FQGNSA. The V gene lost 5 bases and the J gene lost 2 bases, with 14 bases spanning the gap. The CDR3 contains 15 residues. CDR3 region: CASSRTIGYTDTQYF. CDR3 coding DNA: TGTGCCAGCAGCCGGACGATAGGATACACAGATACGCAGTATTTT.

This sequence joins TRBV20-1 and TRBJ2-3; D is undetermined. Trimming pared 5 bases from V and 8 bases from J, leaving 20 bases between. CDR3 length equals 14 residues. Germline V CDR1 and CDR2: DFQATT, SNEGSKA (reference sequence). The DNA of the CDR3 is TGCAGTGCTTCACGACCCCCCGGCCACCCTACGCAGTATTTT. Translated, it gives CSASRPPGHPTQYF.

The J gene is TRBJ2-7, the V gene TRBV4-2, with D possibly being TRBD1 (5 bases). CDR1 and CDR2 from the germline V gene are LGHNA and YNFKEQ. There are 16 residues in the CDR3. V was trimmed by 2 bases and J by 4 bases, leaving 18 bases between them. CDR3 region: CASSQRMGPDPYEQYF. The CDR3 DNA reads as TGTGCCAGCAGCCAAAGAATGGGGCCAGACCCTTACGAGCAGTACTTC.

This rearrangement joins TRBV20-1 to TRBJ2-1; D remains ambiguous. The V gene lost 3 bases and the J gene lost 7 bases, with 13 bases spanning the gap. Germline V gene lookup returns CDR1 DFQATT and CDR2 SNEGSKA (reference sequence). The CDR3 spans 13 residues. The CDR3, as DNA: TGCAGTGCTAGTCCCTTTGCTCGAAATGAGCAGTTCTTC. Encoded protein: CSASPFARNEQFF.

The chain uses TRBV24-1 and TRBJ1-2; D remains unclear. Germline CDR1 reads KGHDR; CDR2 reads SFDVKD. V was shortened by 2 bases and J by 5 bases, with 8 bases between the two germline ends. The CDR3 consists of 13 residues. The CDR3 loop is CATSDSPSYGYTF. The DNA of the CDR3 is TGTGCCACCAGTGATTCTCCGTCGTATGGCTACACCTTC.

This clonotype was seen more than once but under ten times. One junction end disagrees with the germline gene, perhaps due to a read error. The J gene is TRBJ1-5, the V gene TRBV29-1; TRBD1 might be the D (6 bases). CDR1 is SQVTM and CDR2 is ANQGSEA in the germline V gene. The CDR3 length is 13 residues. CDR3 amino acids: CSVGDNSYQPQHF. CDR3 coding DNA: TGCAGCGTTGGGGACAATAGCTATCAGCCCCAGCATTTT.